This T cell receptor beta chain was obtained from a study of HIV-infected children after antiretroviral therapy interruption. The TCR library was built from RNA with a 3' RACE protocol and unique molecular identifiers. TCRdb itself ran the 3' RACE reads through MiXCR, one entry per CDR3 protein. The sample has some 41,000 distinct CDR3 sequences, under 8% seen once. Treatment denoted: PENTA 11 planned treatment interruption arm or continuous ART arm. This clonotype was found many times. Trimming at V came to 3 bases and at J to 3 bases, leaving 3 bases not matched to a gene. Germline CDR1 reads MDHEN; CDR2 reads SYDVKM. The CDR3 is 14 residues long.

The chain employs TRBV28 and TRBJ2-7, with 9 nucleotides matching TRBD2. Sequences were derived from CD45RA+ CD4+ T cells from PBMCs, pooled from several time points, sampled from a donor given antiretroviral therapy, either interrupted or continuous. Subset here: naive CD4+ CD45RA+ CD45RO- T cells. This receptor was obtained from a pool of human donors with HIV. The CDR3 loop is CASSLISGSYEQYF. Here the CDR3 DNA reads TGTGCCAGCAGTTTGATTAGCGGGAGCTACGAGCAGTACTTC. The variable domain in full, with the rest retrieved from reference TRBV28 and TRBJ2-7, is DVKVTQSSRYLVKRTGEKVFLECVQDMDHENMFWYRQDPGLGLRLIYFSYDVKMKEKGDIPEGYSVSREKKERFSLILESASTNQTSMYLCASSLISGSYEQYFGPGTRLTVT.